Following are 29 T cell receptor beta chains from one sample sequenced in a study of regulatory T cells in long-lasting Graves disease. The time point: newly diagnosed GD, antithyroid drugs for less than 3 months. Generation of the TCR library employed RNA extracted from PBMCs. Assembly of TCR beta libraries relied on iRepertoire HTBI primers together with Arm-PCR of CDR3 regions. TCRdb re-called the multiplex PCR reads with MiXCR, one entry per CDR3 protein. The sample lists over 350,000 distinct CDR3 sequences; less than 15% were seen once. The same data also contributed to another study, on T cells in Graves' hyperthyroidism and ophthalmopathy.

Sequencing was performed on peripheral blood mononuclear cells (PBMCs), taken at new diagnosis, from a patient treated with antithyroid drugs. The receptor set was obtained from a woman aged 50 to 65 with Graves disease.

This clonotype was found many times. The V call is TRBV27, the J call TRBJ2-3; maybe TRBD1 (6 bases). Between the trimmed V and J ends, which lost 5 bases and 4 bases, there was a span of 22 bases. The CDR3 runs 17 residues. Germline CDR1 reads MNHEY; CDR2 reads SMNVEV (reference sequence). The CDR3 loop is CASSRIWGQESSDTQYF. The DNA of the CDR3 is TGTGCCAGCAGTCGAATTTGGGGACAAGAAAGCTCAGATACGCAGTATTTT.

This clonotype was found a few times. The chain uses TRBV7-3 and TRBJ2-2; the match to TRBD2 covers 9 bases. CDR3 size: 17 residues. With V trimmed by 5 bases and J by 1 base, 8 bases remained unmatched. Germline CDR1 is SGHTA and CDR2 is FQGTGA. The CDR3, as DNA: TGTGCCAGCAGCGAATTTTCACTAGCGGGGAACACCGGGGAGCTGTTTTTT. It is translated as CASSEFSLAGNTGELFF.

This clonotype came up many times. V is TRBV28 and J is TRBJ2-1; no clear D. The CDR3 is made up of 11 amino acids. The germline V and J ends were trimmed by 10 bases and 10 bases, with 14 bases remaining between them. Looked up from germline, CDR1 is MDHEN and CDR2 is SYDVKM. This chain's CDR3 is CATGSLWEQFF. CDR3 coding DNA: TGTGCCACCGGGTCGTTGTGGGAGCAGTTCTTC.

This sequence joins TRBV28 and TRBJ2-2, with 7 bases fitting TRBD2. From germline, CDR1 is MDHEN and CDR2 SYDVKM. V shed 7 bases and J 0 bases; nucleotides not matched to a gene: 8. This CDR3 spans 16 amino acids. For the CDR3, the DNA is TGTGCCAGCACGTCCATGGGGGGGGCGAACACCGGGGAGCTGTTTTTT. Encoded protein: CASTSMGGANTGELFF.

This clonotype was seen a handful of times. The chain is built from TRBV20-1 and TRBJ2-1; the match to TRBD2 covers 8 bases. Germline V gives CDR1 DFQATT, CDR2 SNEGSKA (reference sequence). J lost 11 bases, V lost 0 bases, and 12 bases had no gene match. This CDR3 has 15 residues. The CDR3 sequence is CSARDLAGGQTKQFF. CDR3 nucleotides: TGCAGTGCTAGAGATCTGGCGGGAGGACAAACAAAGCAGTTCTTC.

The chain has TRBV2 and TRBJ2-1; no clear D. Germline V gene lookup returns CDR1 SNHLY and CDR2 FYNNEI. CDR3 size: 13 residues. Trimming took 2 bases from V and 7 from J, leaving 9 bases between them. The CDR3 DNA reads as TGTGCCAGCAGTGAACAGGACCCGAATGAGCAGTTCTTC. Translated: CASSEQDPNEQFF.

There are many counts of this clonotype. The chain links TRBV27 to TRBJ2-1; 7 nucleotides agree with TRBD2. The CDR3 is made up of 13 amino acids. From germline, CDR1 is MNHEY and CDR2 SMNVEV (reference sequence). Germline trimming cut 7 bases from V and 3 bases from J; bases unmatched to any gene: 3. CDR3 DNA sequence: TGTGCCAGCACGGGGGACTACTACAATGAGCAGTTCTTC. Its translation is CASTGDYYNEQFF.

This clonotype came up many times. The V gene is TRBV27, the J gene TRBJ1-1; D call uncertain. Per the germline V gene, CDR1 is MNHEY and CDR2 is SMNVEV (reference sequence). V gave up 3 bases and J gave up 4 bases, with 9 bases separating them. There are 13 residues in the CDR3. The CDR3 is CASSFGSGTEAFF. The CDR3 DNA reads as TGTGCCAGCAGTTTCGGCTCGGGCACTGAAGCTTTCTTT.

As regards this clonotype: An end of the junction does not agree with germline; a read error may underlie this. CDR3 in amino acids: CASSINSAPTDAQYF. CDR3 in DNA: TGTGCCAGCAGTATCAATTCGGCGCCTACAGATGCGCAGTATTTT. The chain has TRBV12-3 or TRBV12-4 and TRBJ2-3; D remains unclear. The CDR3 consists of 15 residues.

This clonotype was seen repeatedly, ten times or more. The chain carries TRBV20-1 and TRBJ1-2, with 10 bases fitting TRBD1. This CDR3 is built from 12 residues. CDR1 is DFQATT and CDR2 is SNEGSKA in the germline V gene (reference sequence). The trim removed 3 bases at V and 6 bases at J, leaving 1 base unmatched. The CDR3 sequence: CSARDRGDGYTF. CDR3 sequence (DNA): TGCAGTGCTAGGGACAGGGGGGATGGCTACACCTTC.

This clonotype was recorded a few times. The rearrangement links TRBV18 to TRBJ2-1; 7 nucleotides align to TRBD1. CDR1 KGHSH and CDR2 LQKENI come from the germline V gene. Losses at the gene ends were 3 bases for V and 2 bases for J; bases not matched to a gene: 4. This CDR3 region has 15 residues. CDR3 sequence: CASSPEGTAYNEQFF. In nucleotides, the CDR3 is TGTGCCAGCTCACCCGAGGGGACAGCCTACAATGAGCAGTTCTTC.

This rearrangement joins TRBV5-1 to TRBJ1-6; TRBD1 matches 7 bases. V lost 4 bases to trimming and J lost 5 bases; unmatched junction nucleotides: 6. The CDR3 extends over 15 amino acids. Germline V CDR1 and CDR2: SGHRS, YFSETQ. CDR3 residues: CASSVSGTDNSPLHF. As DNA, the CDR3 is TGCGCCAGCAGCGTCTCCGGGACAGATAATTCACCCCTCCACTTT.

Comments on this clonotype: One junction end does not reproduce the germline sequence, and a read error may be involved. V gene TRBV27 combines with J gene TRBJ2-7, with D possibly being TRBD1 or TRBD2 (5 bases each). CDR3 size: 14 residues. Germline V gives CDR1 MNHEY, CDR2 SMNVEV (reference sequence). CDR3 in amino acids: CTSSRDGASGEQYF. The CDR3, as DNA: TGTACCAGCAGCCGGGACGGGGCCTCTGGCGAGCAGTACTTC.

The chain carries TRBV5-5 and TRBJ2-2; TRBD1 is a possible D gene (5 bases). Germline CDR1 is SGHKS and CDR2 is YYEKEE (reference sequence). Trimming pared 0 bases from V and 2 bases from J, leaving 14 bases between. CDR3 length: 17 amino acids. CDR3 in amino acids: CASSLVLRQGNTGELFF. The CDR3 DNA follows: TGTGCCAGCAGCTTGGTTTTACGGCAGGGAAACACCGGGGAGCTGTTTTTT. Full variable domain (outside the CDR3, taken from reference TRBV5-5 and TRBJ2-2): DAGVTQSPTHLIKTRGQQVTLRCSPISGHKSVSWYQQVLGQGPQFIFQYYEKEERGRGNFPDRFSARQFPNYSSELNVNALLLGDSALYLCASSLVLRQGNTGELFFGEGSRLTVL.

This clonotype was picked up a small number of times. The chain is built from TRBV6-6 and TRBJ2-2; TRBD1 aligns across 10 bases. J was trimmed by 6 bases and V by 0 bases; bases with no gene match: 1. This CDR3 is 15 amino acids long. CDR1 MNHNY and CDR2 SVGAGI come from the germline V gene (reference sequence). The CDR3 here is CASSYSGTGAGELFF. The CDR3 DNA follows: TGTGCCAGCAGTTACTCGGGGACAGGGGCCGGGGAGCTGTTTTTT.

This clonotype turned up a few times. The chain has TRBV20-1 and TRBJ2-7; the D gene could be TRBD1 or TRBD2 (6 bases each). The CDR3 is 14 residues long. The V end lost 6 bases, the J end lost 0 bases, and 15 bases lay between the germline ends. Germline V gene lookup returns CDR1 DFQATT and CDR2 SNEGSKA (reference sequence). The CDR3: CSAPEGGSSYEQYF. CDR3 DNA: TGCAGTGCACCAGAGGGGGGAAGCTCCTACGAGCAGTACTTC.

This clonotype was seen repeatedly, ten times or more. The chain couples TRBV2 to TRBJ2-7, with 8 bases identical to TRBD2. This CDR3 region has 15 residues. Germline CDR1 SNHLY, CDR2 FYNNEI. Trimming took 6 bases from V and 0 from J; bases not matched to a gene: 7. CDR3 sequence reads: CASREQRESSYEQYF. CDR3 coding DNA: TGTGCCAGCAGAGAACAGCGGGAGAGCTCCTACGAGCAGTACTTC. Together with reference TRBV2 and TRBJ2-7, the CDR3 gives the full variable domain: EPEVTQTPSHQVTQMGQEVILRCVPISNHLYFYWYRQILGQKVEFLVSFYNNEISEKSEIFDDQFSVERPDGSNFTLKIRSTKLEDSAMYFCASREQRESSYEQYFGPGTRLTVT.

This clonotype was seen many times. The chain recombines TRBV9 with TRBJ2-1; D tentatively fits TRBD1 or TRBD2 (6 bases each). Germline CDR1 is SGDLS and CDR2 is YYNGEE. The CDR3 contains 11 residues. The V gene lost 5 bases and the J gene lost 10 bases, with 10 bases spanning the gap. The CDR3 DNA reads TGTGCCAGCAGAGGGGGAGGAGAGCAGTTCTTC. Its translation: CASRGGGEQFF. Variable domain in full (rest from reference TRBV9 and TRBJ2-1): DSGVTQTPKHLITATGQRVTLRCSPRSGDLSVYWYQQSLDQGLQFLIQYYNGEERAKGNILERFSAQQFPDLHSELNLSSLELGDSALYFCASRGGGEQFFGPGTRLTVL.

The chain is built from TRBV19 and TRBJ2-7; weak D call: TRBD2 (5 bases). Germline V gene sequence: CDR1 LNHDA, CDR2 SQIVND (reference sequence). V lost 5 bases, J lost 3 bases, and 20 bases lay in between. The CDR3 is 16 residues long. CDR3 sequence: CASSPTQPAANYEQYF. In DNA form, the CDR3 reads TGTGCCAGTAGTCCGACCCAACCAGCGGCCAACTACGAGCAGTACTTC.

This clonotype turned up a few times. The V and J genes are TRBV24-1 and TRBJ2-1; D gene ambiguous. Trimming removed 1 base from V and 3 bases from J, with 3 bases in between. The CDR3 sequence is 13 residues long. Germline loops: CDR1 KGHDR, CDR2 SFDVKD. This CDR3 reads CATSDFHYNEQFF. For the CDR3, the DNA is TGTGCCACCAGTGATTTCCACTACAATGAGCAGTTCTTC.

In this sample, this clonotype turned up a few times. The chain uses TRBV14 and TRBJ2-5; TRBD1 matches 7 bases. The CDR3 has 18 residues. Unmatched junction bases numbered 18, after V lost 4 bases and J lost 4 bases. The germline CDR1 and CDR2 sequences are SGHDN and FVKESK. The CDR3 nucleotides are TGTGCCAGCAGCCCCCAGGGAGAAAGGGGGCGGAGGAGAGAGACCCAGTACTTC. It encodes CASSPQGERGRRRETQYF.

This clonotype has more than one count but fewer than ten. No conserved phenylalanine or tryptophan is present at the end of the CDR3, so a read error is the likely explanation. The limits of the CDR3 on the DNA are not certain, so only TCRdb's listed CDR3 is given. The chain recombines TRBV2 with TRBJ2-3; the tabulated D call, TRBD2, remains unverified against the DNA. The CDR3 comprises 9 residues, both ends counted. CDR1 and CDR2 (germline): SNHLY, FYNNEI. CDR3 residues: CASSDGTSV.

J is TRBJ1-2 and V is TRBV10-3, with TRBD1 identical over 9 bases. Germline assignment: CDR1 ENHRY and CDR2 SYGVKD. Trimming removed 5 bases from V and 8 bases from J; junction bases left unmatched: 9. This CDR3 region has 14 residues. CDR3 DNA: TGTGCCATCAGTTACTTAGGACAGGGGAGCGGCTACACCTTC. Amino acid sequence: CAISYLGQGSGYTF.

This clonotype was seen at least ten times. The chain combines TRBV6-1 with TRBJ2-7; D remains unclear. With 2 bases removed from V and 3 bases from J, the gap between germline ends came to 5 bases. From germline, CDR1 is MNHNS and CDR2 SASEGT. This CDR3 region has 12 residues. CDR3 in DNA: TGTGCCAGCAGTGAACACGGCTACGAGCAGTACTTC. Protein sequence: CASSEHGYEQYF.

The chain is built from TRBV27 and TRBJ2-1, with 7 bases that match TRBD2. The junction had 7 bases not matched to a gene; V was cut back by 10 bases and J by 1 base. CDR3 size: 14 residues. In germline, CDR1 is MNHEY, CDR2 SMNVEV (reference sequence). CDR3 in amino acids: CATRGGSSYNEQFF. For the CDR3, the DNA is TGTGCCACCAGAGGCGGGAGTTCCTACAATGAGCAGTTCTTC.

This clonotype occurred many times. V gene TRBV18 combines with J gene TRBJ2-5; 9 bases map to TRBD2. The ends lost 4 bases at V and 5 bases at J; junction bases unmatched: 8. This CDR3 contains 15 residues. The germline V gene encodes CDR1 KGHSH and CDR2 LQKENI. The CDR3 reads CASSRLAGDDETQYF. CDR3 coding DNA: TGTGCCAGCTCACGATTAGCGGGAGATGACGAGACCCAGTACTTC.

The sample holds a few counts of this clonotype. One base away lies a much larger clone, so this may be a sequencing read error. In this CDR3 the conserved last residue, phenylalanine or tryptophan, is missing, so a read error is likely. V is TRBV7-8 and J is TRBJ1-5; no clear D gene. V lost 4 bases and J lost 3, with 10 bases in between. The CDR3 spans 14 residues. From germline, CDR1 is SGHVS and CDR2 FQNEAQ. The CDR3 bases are TGTGCCAGCAGCTCCTTCGCGGTCAATCAGCCCCAGCATCTT. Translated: CASSSFAVNQPQHL.

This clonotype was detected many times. The DNA of the CDR3 is TGTGCCAGCAGCTTGGTGGGGTCGCGCACAGATACGCAGTATTTT. Translated: CASSLVGSRTDTQYF. V and J are TRBV5-8 and TRBJ2-3; D not certain. Trimming stripped 0 bases from V and 1 base from J, with 9 bases between. This CDR3 comprises 15 residues. The germline CDR1 and CDR2 sequences are SGHTS and YDEGEE.

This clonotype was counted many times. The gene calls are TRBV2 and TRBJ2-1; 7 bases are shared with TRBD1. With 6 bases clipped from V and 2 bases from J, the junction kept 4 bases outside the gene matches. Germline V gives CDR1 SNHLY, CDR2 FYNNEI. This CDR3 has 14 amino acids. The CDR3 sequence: CASRGTDPYNEQFF. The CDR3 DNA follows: TGTGCCAGCAGAGGGACAGACCCCTACAATGAGCAGTTCTTC. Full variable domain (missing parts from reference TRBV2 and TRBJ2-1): EPEVTQTPSHQVTQMGQEVILRCVPISNHLYFYWYRQILGQKVEFLVSFYNNEISEKSEIFDDQFSVERPDGSNFTLKIRSTKLEDSAMYFCASRGTDPYNEQFFGPGTRLTVL.